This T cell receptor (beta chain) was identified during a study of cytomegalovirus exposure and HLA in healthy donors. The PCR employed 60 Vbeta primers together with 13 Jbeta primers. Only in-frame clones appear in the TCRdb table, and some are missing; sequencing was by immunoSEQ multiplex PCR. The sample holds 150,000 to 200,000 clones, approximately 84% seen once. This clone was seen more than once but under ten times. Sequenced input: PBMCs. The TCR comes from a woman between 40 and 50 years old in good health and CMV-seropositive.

The CDR3 DNA reads TGTGCCACCCGGGGACTAGCGGGGGGCTACAATGAGCAGTTCTTC. Protein product: CATRGLAGGYNEQFF. This sequence joins TRBV10-3 and TRBJ2-1; 15 nucleotides align to TRBD2. J gave up 3 bases and V 10 bases, and 4 bases lay outside the gene matches. The germline V gene encodes CDR1 ENHRY and CDR2 SYGVKD. The length of the CDR3 is 15 residues.